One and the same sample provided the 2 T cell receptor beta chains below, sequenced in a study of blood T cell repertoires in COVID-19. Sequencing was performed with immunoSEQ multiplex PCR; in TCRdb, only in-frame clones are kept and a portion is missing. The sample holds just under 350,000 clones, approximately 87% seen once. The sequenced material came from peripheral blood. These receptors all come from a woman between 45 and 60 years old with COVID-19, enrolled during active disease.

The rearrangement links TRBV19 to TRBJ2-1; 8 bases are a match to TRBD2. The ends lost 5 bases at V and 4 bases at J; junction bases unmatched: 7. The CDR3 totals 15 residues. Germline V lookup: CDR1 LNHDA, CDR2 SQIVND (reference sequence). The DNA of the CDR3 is TGTGCCAGTAGTTTAACTAGCGGAGGTTACAATGAGCAGTTCTTC. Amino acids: CASSLTSGGYNEQFF.

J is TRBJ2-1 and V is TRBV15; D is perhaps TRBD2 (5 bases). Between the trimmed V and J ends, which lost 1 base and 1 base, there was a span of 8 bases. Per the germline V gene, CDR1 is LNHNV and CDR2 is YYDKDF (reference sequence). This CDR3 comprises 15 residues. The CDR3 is CATSRGRESYNEQFF. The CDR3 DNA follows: TGTGCCACCAGCAGAGGTCGGGAATCCTACAATGAGCAGTTCTTC.